The 3 T cell receptor beta chains presented below share a single source sample, sequenced in a study of T cells in Graves' hyperthyroidism and ophthalmopathy. TCR beta CDR3 regions were amplified from RNA transcripts. Researchers ran a first-round RT-PCR on the TCR CDR3 using the HTBI primer set. TCRdb fed the multiplex PCR reads into MiXCR, producing one record per CDR3 protein. The table has 480,000 or so distinct CDR3 sequences, over 35% seen once. The sample comprised peripheral blood or thyroid tissue (not recorded which). These receptors originate from an adult woman with Graves' disease, either hyperthyroidism or ophthalmopathy (not recorded which).

The CDR3 reads CASRVGHSNTEAFF. In nucleotides, the CDR3 is TGTGCCAGCAGAGTGGGACACTCGAACACTGAAGCTTTCTTT. The rearrangement joins TRBV5-4 to TRBJ1-1, with a possible D match to TRBD1 (6 bases). V was trimmed by 5 bases and J by 1 base, leaving 12 bases between them. The CDR3 runs to 14 residues. CDR1 and CDR2 from the germline V gene are SGHNT and YYREEE (reference sequence).

This clonotype was recorded a few times. This chain links TRBV7-8 with TRBJ1-5; the match to TRBD1 covers 7 bases. Per germline, CDR1 SGHVS and CDR2 FQNEAQ. The length of the CDR3 is 14 residues. V dropped 4 bases and J dropped 7; count of bases not matched to a gene: 7. The CDR3 nucleotides read TGTGCCAGCAGCTCGCGTCAGGGGGGACAGCCCCAGCATTTT. Translating gives CASSSRQGGQPQHF.

This clonotype was seen many times. The rearrangement joins TRBV5-1 to TRBJ1-2; tentatively, D is TRBD1 (5 bases). The CDR3 length is 15 residues. Trimming removed 0 bases at V and 2 bases at J, with 11 bases between. The germline V gene encodes CDR1 SGHRS and CDR2 YFSETQ. CDR3 in amino acids: CASSLGQLRNYGYTF. CDR3 DNA sequence: TGCGCCAGCAGCTTGGGACAGCTCAGAAACTATGGCTACACCTTC.